What follows are 29 T cell receptor beta chains derived from one specimen sequenced in a study of regulatory dendritic cells for organ transplantation. Some clones are missing from TCRdb's copy, which holds only in-frame ones; the method was immunoSEQ multiplex PCR. Counted here are approximately 18,000 clones, around 85% occurring once; the ten biggest clones make up 2.5% to 4%. Antigen specificity for these receptors is unknown. Allogeneic regulatory or mature dendritic cells were co-cultured for less than six days with CFSE-labeled sorted T cells at 1:10. The sequenced material came from memory CD4+ T cells from blood cultured with regulatory dendritic cells. Specified subset: CD45RO+ memory T cells. These receptors originate from a human donor in good health.

The V call is TRBV15, the J call TRBJ2-1, with a possible D match to TRBD1 (6 bases). The germline V gene encodes CDR1 LNHNV and CDR2 YYDKDF (reference sequence). This CDR3 comprises 14 residues. The germline V and J ends were trimmed by 2 bases and 11 bases, with 16 bases remaining between them. The CDR3 DNA sequence: TGTGCCACCAGCAGAACCCCTGACAGGAACAAGCAGTTCTTC. Its translation is CATSRTPDRNKQFF.

The chain employs TRBV27 and TRBJ2-5, with D tentatively TRBD1 or TRBD2 (6 bases each). V was pared by 4 bases and J by 2 bases, with 23 bases between. CDR3 size: 18 residues. CDR1 is MNHEY, CDR2 SMNVEV, per germline (reference sequence). Here the CDR3 DNA reads TGTGCCAGCAGTTCCCGGGAGCGGCCGGAGGGGGTACAAGAGACCCAGTACTTC. Amino acids: CASSSRERPEGVQETQYF.

This clone occurred a few times. The rearrangement joins TRBV9 to TRBJ1-2; a possible D gene is TRBD1 (6 bases). Germline V gene lookup returns CDR1 SGDLS and CDR2 YYNGEE. V lost 3 bases, J lost 5 bases, and 14 bases lay in between. The CDR3 covers 14 residues. The CDR3 protein is CASSAAGDGYGYTF. DNA of the CDR3: TGTGCCAGCAGCGCCGCAGGGGACGGGTATGGCTACACCTTC. The variable domain in full, with the rest retrieved from reference TRBV9 and TRBJ1-2, is DSGVTQTPKHLITATGQRVTLRCSPRSGDLSVYWYQQSLDQGLQFLIQYYNGEERAKGNILERFSAQQFPDLHSELNLSSLELGDSALYFCASSAAGDGYGYTFGSGTRLTVV.

J is TRBJ2-2 and V is TRBV14, with TRBD1 matching over 9 bases. With V trimmed by 3 bases and J by 3 bases, 5 bases remained unmatched. The CDR3 is 16 amino acids. From germline, CDR1 is SGHDN and CDR2 FVKESK. CDR3 region: CASSHYTGGYTGELFF. For the CDR3, the DNA is TGTGCCAGCAGCCACTACACAGGGGGCTACACCGGGGAGCTGTTTTTT.

V is TRBV14 and J is TRBJ2-1; TRBD1 matches 8 bases. CDR3 length: 16 amino acids. Germline-derived CDR1 and CDR2 are SGHDN and FVKESK. With 4 bases clipped from V and 10 bases from J, the junction kept 15 bases outside the gene matches. The chain's CDR3 is CASSRVFGQGKGEQFF. The CDR3 nucleotides read TGTGCCAGCAGCCGAGTTTTTGGACAGGGTAAAGGGGAGCAGTTCTTC.

The chain combines TRBV30 with TRBJ1-2, with a weak D call TRBD1 (5 bases). The CDR3 length is 13 residues. Between the trimmed V and J ends, which lost 0 bases and 8 bases, there was a span of 13 bases. The germline V gene encodes CDR1 GTSNPN and CDR2 SVGIG (reference sequence). In DNA form, the CDR3 reads TGTGCCTGGAGTGTACGAGGGGTGCGAGGCTACACCTTC. Protein sequence: CAWSVRGVRGYTF.

Note on this clone: The same CDR3 is also encoded by other DNA sequences in this sample. The gene calls are TRBV7-9 and TRBJ2-5; perhaps TRBD1 as D (5 bases). Germline V gene data show CDR1 as SEHNR and CDR2 as FQNEAQ (reference sequence). CDR3 length: 15 residues. V lost 0 bases and J 4 bases, leaving 12 bases between the germline ends. The CDR3 nucleotides are TGTGCCAGCAGCTTAGCTGGGGCTGCAGGAGAGACCCAGTACTTC. It encodes CASSLAGAAGETQYF.

This clone was seen a few times. The chain links TRBV5-6 to TRBJ1-1; D unresolved. The germline CDR1 and CDR2 sequences are SGHDT and YYEEEE. The CDR3 is 16 residues long. Trimming stripped 7 bases from V and 1 base from J, with 20 bases between. The CDR3 is CASRRRSGTGNTEAFF. The CDR3 bases are TGTGCCAGCCGTCGGCGGTCAGGAACTGGGAACACTGAAGCTTTCTTT.

The genes are TRBV11-1 and TRBJ2-5; TRBD2 agrees at 8 bases. The assigned J gene may be wrong: the sequence end matches TRBJ2-7 better. The CDR3 is 17 residues long. The V gene's germline CDR1 is SGHAT and CDR2 FQDESV (reference sequence). The CDR3 DNA is TGTGCCAGCAGCTTAGATATGCGTAGCGGGACTTTATACGAGCAGTACTTC. This gives the protein CASSLDMRSGTLYEQYF.

J is TRBJ1-4 and V is TRBV28; tentatively, D is TRBD1 (6 bases). The V end was cut by 4 bases, the J end by 2 bases, with 8 bases between. This CDR3 spans 14 amino acids. Germline CDR1 reads MDHEN; CDR2 reads SYDVKM. In DNA, the CDR3 is TGTGCCAGCAGTTCGGGGGGCACTAATGAAAAACTGTTTTTT. Its translation is CASSSGGTNEKLFF.

This clone was counted a single time. A far larger clone is only one base removed, so a read error is likely. The chain links TRBV5-5 to TRBJ2-7; D remains ambiguous. V dropped 2 bases and J dropped 5 bases, with 5 bases sitting between them. The CDR3 loop spans 11 amino acids. Germline V lookup: CDR1 SGHKS, CDR2 YYEKEE (reference sequence). In DNA form, the CDR3 reads TGTGCCAGCAGCTTAAGGGACGAGCAGTACTTC. Translation gives CASSLRDEQYF.

This chain joins TRBV9 and TRBJ2-3, with a possible D match to TRBD1 (5 bases). CDR1 is SGDLS, CDR2 YYNGEE, per germline. This CDR3 spans 16 amino acids. V was clipped by 5 bases and J by 2 bases, with 18 bases between them. CDR3 coding DNA: TGTGCCAGCAGTGATCTTAGTAGGGGCTTCACAGATACGCAGTATTTT. Translation: CASSDLSRGFTDTQYF.

This clone occurred a few times. V and J are TRBV6-6 and TRBJ2-2; 9 bases align to TRBD1. Trimming took 7 bases from V and 1 from J; bases not matched to a gene: 4. CDR3 length: 15 amino acids. The germline V gene has CDR1 MNHNY and CDR2 SVGAGI (reference sequence). CDR3 sequence reads: CASKRDRENTGELFF. CDR3 nucleotide sequence: TGTGCCAGCAAGAGGGACAGGGAGAACACCGGGGAGCTGTTTTTT.

This sequence joins TRBV5-8 and TRBJ1-2; tentative D call: TRBD1 (6 bases). Trimming removed 0 bases from V and 8 bases from J, with 14 bases in between. This CDR3 region has 14 residues. From germline, CDR1 is SGHTS and CDR2 YDEGEE. This chain's CDR3 is CASSLVFGGPGYTF. The CDR3 DNA follows: TGTGCCAGCAGCTTGGTTTTCGGGGGCCCAGGCTACACCTTC.

The genes are TRBV28 and TRBJ1-4, with TRBD1 as a possible D gene (6 bases). The V end was cut by 3 bases, the J end by 1 base, with 12 bases between. The germline gives CDR1 MDHEN, CDR2 SYDVKM. The CDR3 totals 16 residues. This CDR3 reads CASSFIRGVTNEKLFF. DNA for the CDR3: TGTGCCAGCAGTTTCATAAGGGGGGTAACTAATGAAAAACTGTTTTTT.

This clone has just one count. One end of the junction varies from germline; a read error may be responsible. This chain links TRBV7-2 with TRBJ2-1; tentatively, D is TRBD2 (5 bases). CDR1 is SGHTA, CDR2 FQGNSA, per germline. This CDR3 region has 15 residues. The CDR3 region has the DNA TGTGCCAGCACCTTAGCGTACGGGTCCTACAATGAGCAGTTCTTC. It translates to CASTLAYGSYNEQFF. Full variable domain (remainder filled in from reference TRBV7-2 and TRBJ2-1): GAGVSQSPSNKVTEKGKDVELRCDPISGHTALYWYRQSLGQGLEFLIYFQGNSAPDKSGLPSDRFSAERTGGSVSTLTIQRTQQEDSAVYLCASTLAYGSYNEQFFGPGTRLTVL.

This clone has just a few counts. DNA of the CDR3: TGTGCCAGCAGCTCAGGATGGGGGGGCTCAGCTAACTATGGCTACACCTTC. Protein: CASSSGWGGSANYGYTF. J is TRBJ1-2 and V is TRBV7-2; tentative D call: TRBD1 (6 bases). The germline V gene encodes CDR1 SGHTA and CDR2 FQGNSA. The CDR3 contains 17 residues. The V end was cut by 4 bases, the J end by 0 bases, with 18 bases between.

This chain connects TRBV6-4 to TRBJ2-1; 9 nucleotides align to TRBD1. Looked up from germline, CDR1 is MRHNA and CDR2 is SNTAGT. CDR3 length equals 15 residues. Trimming cost V 6 bases and J 2 bases; bases outside gene matches: 5. CDR3 sequence: CASSTGTGTYNEQFF. CDR3 DNA: TGTGCCAGCAGCACCGGGACAGGGACCTACAATGAGCAGTTCTTC.

The rearrangement uses TRBV11-2 and TRBJ1-3; no reliable D call. The CDR3 runs 13 residues. V lost 5 bases, J lost 4 bases, and 9 bases lay in between. Germline-derived CDR1 and CDR2 are SGHAT and FQNNGV. As DNA, the CDR3 is TGTGCCAGCAGCCTGACGGAGGGAAACACCATATATTTT. Translation gives CASSLTEGNTIYF.

This clone was counted once. The chain combines TRBV6-4 with TRBJ2-2; possibly TRBD1 or TRBD2 for D (5 bases each). The V gene lost 4 bases and the J gene lost 3 bases, with 12 bases spanning the gap. Germline-derived CDR1 and CDR2 are MRHNA and SNTAGT. CDR3 length: 15 amino acids. The CDR3 nucleotides are TGTGCCAGCAGTGTAAAAGGGGACGACACCGGGGAGCTGTTTTTT. Amino acid sequence: CASSVKGDDTGELFF.

The chain employs TRBV7-3 and TRBJ2-1, with TRBD2 as a possible D gene (7 bases). The germline V gene encodes CDR1 SGHTA and CDR2 FQGTGA. The CDR3 length is 13 residues. V was trimmed by 1 base and J by 12 bases, leaving 13 bases between them. The CDR3 region is CASSLRNAGAQFF. As DNA, the CDR3 is TGTGCCAGCAGCTTAAGGAATGCGGGGGCGCAGTTCTTC.

CDR3 amino acids: CASSDSWSGNEQFF. The CDR3 DNA reads TGTGCCAGCAGTGACTCCTGGTCAGGCAATGAGCAGTTCTTC. The gene calls are TRBV2 and TRBJ2-1; D is uncertain. CDR1 SNHLY and CDR2 FYNNEI come from the germline V gene. This CDR3 comprises 14 residues. V was pared by 3 bases and J by 6 bases, with 12 bases between.

In DNA form, the CDR3 reads TGCGCCAGCAGTGCTGTCTCCTACAATGAGCAGTTCTTC. Its translation is CASSAVSYNEQFF. V and J are TRBV10-2 and TRBJ2-1; unclear D gene. Germline V CDR1 and CDR2: WSHSY, SAAADI. The CDR3 contains 13 residues. Trimming removed 4 bases from V and 0 bases from J, with 4 bases in between.

This clone was seen once. V and J are TRBV2 and TRBJ2-3; a possible D gene is TRBD1 (7 bases). Trimming shortened V by 6 bases and J by 3 bases, and 13 bases separated the two germline ends. Germline CDR1 and CDR2: SNHLY and FYNNEI. The CDR3 is made up of 14 amino acids. For the CDR3, the DNA is TGTGCCAGCAGCCAGGGGGGATGGACAGATACGCAGTATTTT. It encodes CASSQGGWTDTQYF. The full variable domain, completed using reference TRBV2 and TRBJ2-3, is EPEVTQTPSHQVTQMGQEVILRCVPISNHLYFYWYRQILGQKVEFLVSFYNNEISEKSEIFDDQFSVERPDGSNFTLKIRSTKLEDSAMYFCASSQGGWTDTQYFGPGTRLTVL.

The chain is built from TRBV6-6 and TRBJ2-3; D is unresolved. Per the germline V gene, CDR1 is MNHNY and CDR2 is SVGAGI (reference sequence). V lost 8 bases to trimming and J lost 3 bases, with 12 bases between them. The CDR3 consists of 13 residues. CDR3 region: CASSAIRTDTQYF. In DNA, the CDR3 is TGTGCCAGCTCCGCCATCAGAACAGATACGCAGTATTTT.

The chain couples TRBV10-3 to TRBJ2-3; weak D call: TRBD2 (6 bases). The CDR3 is 16 residues long. CDR1 and CDR2 from the germline V gene are ENHRY and SYGVKD. Trimming removed 3 bases at V and 0 bases at J, with 13 bases between. In nucleotides, the CDR3 is TGTGCCATCAGTGACTTGGGGGGAGCAAGCACAGATACGCAGTATTTT. It encodes CAISDLGGASTDTQYF.

This chain connects TRBV21-1 to TRBJ2-7. TRBV21-1 is termed a pseudogene. The CDR3 totals 14 residues. CDR3 sequence reads: CASSKPQRIYEQYF. The CDR3 region has the DNA TGTGCCAGCAGCAAACCACAGAGGATCTACGAGCAGTACTTC.

The J gene is TRBJ1-2, the V gene TRBV7-9; D may be TRBD1 (5 bases). CDR1 is SEHNR and CDR2 is FQNEAQ in the germline V gene (reference sequence). The CDR3 extends over 19 amino acids. Trimming stripped 5 bases from V and 0 bases from J, with 25 bases between. CDR3 nucleotide sequence: TGTGCCAGCAGCCGTACTATCGATGACAGACTAAGCGCTAACTATGGCTACACCTTC. It specifies CASSRTIDDRLSANYGYTF.

The rearrangement uses TRBV6-1 and TRBJ2-7; perhaps D is TRBD1 or TRBD2 (5 bases each). This CDR3 region has 18 residues. V lost 2 bases and J 0 bases, leaving 20 bases between the germline ends. The V gene's germline CDR1 is MNHNS and CDR2 SASEGT. As DNA, the CDR3 is TGTGCCAGCAGTGAAATCCCTGGACAAGGGACGAGCTCCTACGAGCAGTACTTC. Protein: CASSEIPGQGTSSYEQYF.